This T cell receptor (beta chain) comes out of a study of regulatory T cells in long-lasting Graves disease. To make TCR beta libraries, researchers used iRepertoire HTBI primers and Arm-PCR of CDR3 regions. Via MiXCR, TCRdb re-called the multiplex PCR reads, giving one row per CDR3 protein. There are about 620,000 distinct CDR3 sequences in the sample; around 17% occur only once, and under 20% lies in the top ten. Time point: newly diagnosed GD, antithyroid drugs for less than 3 months. The authors made the TCR library using RNA they extracted from PBMCs. CDR1 is MNHEY and CDR2 is SMNVEV in the germline V gene (reference sequence). Trimming took 6 bases from V and 5 from J; bases not matched to a gene: 9. The CDR3 runs 15 residues. These same records also appear under a second study, on T cells in Graves' hyperthyroidism and ophthalmopathy.

The source is a woman aged 30 to 39 with Graves disease. This chain joins TRBV27 and TRBJ2-5, with 10 bases fitting TRBD2. Material: peripheral blood mononuclear cells (PBMCs), obtained at new diagnosis, from a patient treated with antithyroid drugs. The CDR3 nucleotides are TGTGCCAGCAGGGAGGAGCGGGAGGGCGGGGAGACCCAGTACTTC. Its translation is CASREEREGGETQYF.